Each of the 9 T cell receptor beta chains below was sequenced from the same sample in a study of CD8 T cells in ankylosing spondylitis. Findings and limits, study-wide: One TCR beta motif, made up of roughly 8 highly homologous variants, appeared characteristic of ankylosing spondylitis blood.

TCRdb re-called the 5' RACE reads through MiXCR, storing one row per CDR3 protein. The data show fewer than 500,000 distinct CDR3 sequences, 20% to 30% seen once. These receptors are not linked to any known antigen. The sequenced sample was blood, either unsorted or a sorted T cell fraction (not recorded which). These receptors came from a male donor with ankylosing spondylitis.

This clonotype was seen more than once but under ten times. The chain employs TRBV7-2 and TRBJ1-5; TRBD1 matches at 8 bases. Germline V gene data show CDR1 as SGHTA and CDR2 as FQGNSA. V was pared by 4 bases and J by 6 bases, with 14 bases of the junction left unmatched. The CDR3 covers 17 residues. CDR3 DNA sequence: TGTGCCAGCAGCTCAGGAGGACAGGGTCTCTCTGGTCAGCCCCAGCATTTT. Its translation: CASSSGGQGLSGQPQHF.

V gene TRBV7-6 combines with J gene TRBJ1-2; D remains ambiguous. The V and J ends lost 1 base and 2 bases respectively, with 8 bases between them. Germline values: CDR1 SGHVS, CDR2 FNYEAQ. CDR3 length: 14 residues. The CDR3 reads CASSLGPQNYGYTF. CDR3 DNA: TGTGCCAGCAGCTTAGGCCCCCAAAACTATGGCTACACCTTC.

This rearrangement joins TRBV5-5 to TRBJ1-5; unclear D gene. This CDR3 comprises 11 residues. Germline assignment: CDR1 SGHKS and CDR2 YYEKEE (reference sequence). CDR3 coding DNA: TGTGGAAACCAAGCAAAATCGCCCCAGCATTTT. This codes for CGNQAKSPQHF.

In its sample, this clonotype was seen a few times. This chain joins TRBV11-3 and TRBJ2-1; D is perhaps TRBD2 (5 bases). Per germline, CDR1 SGHNT and CDR2 YENEEA. The V gene lost 4 bases and the J gene lost 8 bases, with 18 bases spanning the gap. CDR3 size: 15 residues. The DNA for the CDR3 is TGTGCCAGCAGCTCACTCCAAGGGAGTGCGGATGAGCAGTTCTTC. This encodes CASSSLQGSADEQFF.

This clonotype was picked up a small number of times. The V call is TRBV10-2, the J call TRBJ2-1; TRBD2 matches 7 bases. Germline V lookup: CDR1 WSHSY, CDR2 SAAADI. J lost 4 bases, V lost 3 bases, and 9 bases had no gene match. The CDR3 length is 16 residues. The CDR3 DNA sequence: TGCGCCAGCAGTGAATCTGGCGGGAGAGGGTACAATGAGCAGTTCTTC. It encodes CASSESGGRGYNEQFF.

The V call is TRBV20-1, the J call TRBJ2-1, with 7 bases aligning to TRBD2. Trimming cost V 0 bases and J 10 bases; bases outside gene matches: 9. CDR1 and CDR2 (germline): DFQATT, SNEGSKA (reference sequence). The CDR3 is 14 amino acids. The CDR3 bases are TGCAGTGCTAGAGATCCTAAGGCGGGAGTGGAGCAGTTCTTC. Its translation: CSARDPKAGVEQFF.

This chain links TRBV30 with TRBJ2-7; tentative D call: TRBD2 (5 bases). The CDR3 is 13 residues long. The ends were cut back, 2 bases at V and 4 bases at J, with 12 bases in the middle. Germline-derived CDR1 and CDR2 are GTSNPN and SVGIG (reference sequence). The CDR3 DNA reads TGTGCCTGGAGTAGAGGACGGGATTACGAGCAGTACGTC. This gives the protein CAWSRGRDYEQYV.

V and J are TRBV4-1 and TRBJ2-1; 15 nucleotides agree with TRBD2. This CDR3 comprises 16 residues. Germline values: CDR1 MGHRA, CDR2 YSYEKL. Trimming at V came to 6 bases and at J to 13 bases, leaving 13 bases not matched to a gene. The DNA for the CDR3 is TGCGCCAGCAGTCAGGGACTAGCGGGAGGCCGAACGGGACAGTTCTTC. Protein sequence: CASSQGLAGGRTGQFF.

This clonotype appeared a few times. CDR3 nucleotides: TGTGCCAGCAGCCCTTTACTAGCGGGTTCCCCTGATTCCTACAATGAGCAGTTCTTC. Translating gives CASSPLLAGSPDSYNEQFF. The rearrangement uses TRBV11-1 and TRBJ2-1, with 9 bases matching TRBD2. CDR1 and CDR2 from the germline V gene are SGHAT and FQDESV (reference sequence). The CDR3 totals 19 residues. V gave up 5 bases and J gave up 1 base; unmatched junction bases: 15.